This TCR beta chain was sequenced for a study of blood T cell repertoires in COVID-19. Study-wide background: There were acute and convalescent COVID-19 samples, and they came from the United States, Italy and Spain. T cells, B-cell-depleted T cells, or PBMCs supplied cDNA or gDNA.

Germline CDR1 reads KGHSH; CDR2 reads LQKENI. Between the trimmed V and J ends, which lost 6 bases and 6 bases, there was a span of 18 bases. The CDR3 covers 15 residues. In the original processing: Reference gene primer amplification yielded estimated nucleated cell counts. Clones were read by immunoSEQ multiplex PCR, and TCRdb kept only the in-frame ones, dropping some. Clone size and the V and J calls come from that table; the DNA yielded D and trimming. This repertoire shows about 180,000 clones, about 85% found once; its top ten account for more than 8%. Sequences were obtained from peripheral blood. The TCR originated in a woman of 80 years or more with acute or convalescent COVID-19. V gene TRBV18 combines with J gene TRBJ1-3; D perhaps matches TRBD1 (6 bases). CDR3 sequence reads: CASSWRQAPENTIYF. CDR3 nucleotide sequence: TGTGCCAGCTCTTGGCGACAGGCCCCGGAAAACACCATATATTTT.